Following are 3 T cell receptor beta chains from one sample sequenced in a study of T cell responses to AZD1222 COVID-19 vaccine. Using immunoSEQ multiplex PCR, the repertoire was profiled, and TCRdb retains in-frame clones only, with some absent. This sample has 110,000 or so clones, with more than 75% found just once. The material was peripheral blood, obtained 28 days after the second AZD1222 dose. The receptor set was obtained from an adult who received the AZD1222 COVID-19 vaccine.

This chain links TRBV4-2 with TRBJ1-3; D gene uncertain. The CDR3 has 15 amino acids. V was clipped by 0 bases and J by 2 bases, with 8 bases between them. Germline assignment: CDR1 LGHNA and CDR2 YNFKEQ. CDR3 in amino acids: CASSQDRYPGNTIYF. CDR3 coding DNA: TGTGCCAGCAGCCAAGACAGGTACCCTGGAAACACCATATATTTT.

The rearrangement joins TRBV6-5 to TRBJ2-1; D tentatively reads TRBD1 or TRBD2 (5 bases each). Germline V gene data show CDR1 as MNHEY and CDR2 as SVGAGI. The CDR3 totals 14 residues. Trimming cost V 3 bases and J 8 bases, with 14 bases left between them. CDR3 DNA: TGTGCCAGCAGTTATTGGGGGATTACGGATGAGCAGTTCTTC. Protein: CASSYWGITDEQFF.

This clone was seen a handful of times. The CDR3: CATAARENYGYTF. For the CDR3, the DNA is TGTGCCACAGCCGCCAGGGAGAACTATGGCTACACCTTC. The gene calls are TRBV10-3 and TRBJ1-2; D is perhaps TRBD1 (5 bases). Trimming cost V 10 bases and J 2 bases, with 14 bases left between them. Germline CDR1 and CDR2: ENHRY and SYGVKD. CDR3 length: 13 residues.